The present T cell receptor (beta chain) was sequenced within a study of human T cells and chemical hapten exposure. Looking at the study overall: Minor volume differences among pooled libraries chiefly drove per-sample TCR yield variation.

Unique molecular identifiers were attached to individual cDNA molecules during library preparation. In TCRdb, the RACE reads were re-called with MiXCR into one record per CDR3 protein. The sample contains 360,000 or so distinct CDR3 sequences, about 6.3% of which appear only once. Time point given: patch test 2, 6 weeks after DPC sensitization. Treatment here: therapeutic diphenylcyclopropenone sensitization with weekly scalp DPC. This clonotype has ten or more counts. V lost 2 bases, J lost 4 bases, and 11 bases lay in between. Germline V gives CDR1 MDHEN, CDR2 SYDVKM. The CDR3 sequence is 14 residues long.

The sequencing used whole blood, collected in connection with sensitization to the hapten diphenylcyclopropenone (DPC). This sequence joins TRBV28 and TRBJ1-2; tentatively, D is TRBD1 (5 bases). The sequence was obtained from a woman aged 18-35 years with alopecia areata. Some clones in this sample may be carry-over from other donors' samples. CDR3 region: CASSLGDGTYGYTF. The CDR3 region has the DNA TGTGCCAGCAGTTTAGGGGACGGAACCTATGGCTACACCTTC.